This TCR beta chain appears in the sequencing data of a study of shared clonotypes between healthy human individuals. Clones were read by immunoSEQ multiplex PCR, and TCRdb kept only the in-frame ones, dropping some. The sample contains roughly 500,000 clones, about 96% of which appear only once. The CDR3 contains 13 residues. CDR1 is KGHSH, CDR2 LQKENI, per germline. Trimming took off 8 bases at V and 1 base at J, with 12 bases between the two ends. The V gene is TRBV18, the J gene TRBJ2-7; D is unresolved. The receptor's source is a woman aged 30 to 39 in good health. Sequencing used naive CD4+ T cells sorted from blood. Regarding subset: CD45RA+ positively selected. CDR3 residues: CASQLLESYEQYF. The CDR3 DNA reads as TGTGCCAGCCAGCTCCTAGAATCCTACGAGCAGTACTTC.